These 20 T cell receptor beta chains came from one sample sequenced in a study of identical twins. MiXCR was run by TCRdb on the 5' RACE reads, yielding one entry per CDR3 protein. The profile covers 550,000 to 700,000 distinct CDR3 sequences, with about 20% appearing a single time and roughly 4.3% taken by the ten largest. This sample also appeared in a second study, on T cells expressing NK-cell markers.

Source material: PBMCs. All receptors derive from a woman aged 18-29 years in good health.

J is TRBJ2-1 and V is TRBV6-5; perhaps TRBD2 as D (5 bases). CDR1 MNHEY and CDR2 SVGAGI come from the germline V gene. V gave up 1 base and J gave up 7 bases, with 17 bases separating them. This CDR3 has 16 amino acids. As DNA, the CDR3 is TGTGCCAGCAGTTACTTTTCGATCGGGGTCAGAAATGAGCAGTTCTTC. As protein: CASSYFSIGVRNEQFF.

J is TRBJ2-3 and V is TRBV5-8; 7 bases line up with TRBD2. Germline lookup yields CDR1 SGHTS and CDR2 YDEGEE. Losses at the gene ends were 2 bases for V and 6 bases for J; bases not matched to a gene: 3. The CDR3 extends over 13 amino acids. This CDR3 is CASSFRGSDTQYF. CDR3 in DNA: TGTGCCAGCAGCTTCCGCGGGAGTGATACGCAGTATTTT.

This clonotype was detected many times. The gene calls are TRBV27 and TRBJ2-7, with 7 bases aligning to TRBD1. The germline CDR1 and CDR2 sequences are MNHEY and SMNVEV (reference sequence). Losses at the gene ends were 5 bases for V and 1 base for J; bases not matched to a gene: 2. This CDR3 has 13 amino acids. CDR3 DNA: TGTGCCAGCAGTCGGGGACAGTCCTACGAGCAGTACTTC. Encoded protein: CASSRGQSYEQYF.

The rearrangement links TRBV20-1 to TRBJ2-3, with 9 positions matching TRBD2. This CDR3 spans 18 amino acids. CDR1 DFQATT and CDR2 SNEGSKA come from the germline V gene (reference sequence). Trimming cost V 2 bases and J 0 bases; bases outside gene matches: 12. CDR3 protein: CSARRVLSGRYSTDTQYF. The CDR3, as DNA: TGCAGTGCTAGAAGGGTGTTAAGCGGGAGGTATAGCACAGATACGCAGTATTTT.

The V call is TRBV9, the J call TRBJ2-1; TRBD1 matches at 8 bases. Germline CDR1 reads SGDLS; CDR2 reads YYNGEE. This CDR3 is built from 16 residues. The V segment lost 5 bases and the J segment 4 bases; nucleotides outside the gene matches: 11. CDR3 protein: CASRLRQGSMYNEQFF. Here the CDR3 DNA reads TGTGCCAGCAGGCTGAGACAGGGGAGTATGTACAATGAGCAGTTCTTC.

This clonotype has a handful of counts. The chain couples TRBV20-1 to TRBJ2-5; 8 positions match TRBD2. The ends lost 6 bases at V and 4 bases at J; junction bases unmatched: 10. Germline CDR1 reads DFQATT; CDR2 reads SNEGSKA (reference sequence). The CDR3 consists of 14 residues. The CDR3 sequence: CSARAHGLAETQYF. CDR3 nucleotide sequence: TGCAGTGCCCGTGCTCACGGACTAGCAGAGACCCAGTACTTC.

This clonotype came up a few times. The rearrangement joins TRBV29-1 to TRBJ2-1; 7 bases are a match to TRBD2. V lost 0 bases and J lost 9; bases outside the gene matches: 5. The CDR3 runs 13 residues. The germline V gene has CDR1 SQVTM and CDR2 ANQGSEA. Written as DNA, the CDR3 is TGCAGCGTTGAAGATGGGACGGGGGGTGAGCAGTTCTTC. It yields the protein CSVEDGTGGEQFF.

This clonotype was observed many times. The V gene is TRBV20-1, the J gene TRBJ2-3, with D perhaps TRBD1 (6 bases). Trimming removed 4 bases from V and 5 bases from J, with 16 bases in between. The CDR3 contains 14 residues. CDR1 is DFQATT, CDR2 SNEGSKA, per germline (reference sequence). CDR3 coding DNA: TGCAGTGCTACTGCCCCTCAGGGGAGAGATACGCAGTATTTT. Residues: CSATAPQGRDTQYF.

This clonotype was found a few times. V and J are TRBV19 and TRBJ2-5; 10 nucleotides agree with TRBD2. With V trimmed by 6 bases and J by 5 bases, 12 bases remained unmatched. Per the germline V gene, CDR1 is LNHDA and CDR2 is SQIVND (reference sequence). This CDR3 region has 16 residues. The CDR3 region is CASRSGQRGGRETQYF. In DNA, the CDR3 is TGTGCCAGTAGGTCGGGCCAGCGGGGGGGCCGGGAGACCCAGTACTTC.

The chain carries TRBV6-1 and TRBJ2-5; 7 nucleotides agree with TRBD1. The V segment lost 6 bases and the J segment 3 bases; nucleotides outside the gene matches: 7. The CDR3 loop spans 14 amino acids. CDR1 is MNHNS, CDR2 SASEGT, per germline. The CDR3 coding sequence is TGTGCCAGCAGGCTAGGGACAGTAGAAGAGACCCAGTACTTC. This translates into CASRLGTVEETQYF.

The rearrangement uses TRBV27 and TRBJ2-7, with 13 bases lining up with TRBD2. Per germline, CDR1 MNHEY and CDR2 SMNVEV (reference sequence). V lost 4 bases and J lost 7; bases outside the gene matches: 10. CDR3 length: 16 amino acids. The CDR3 bases are TGTGCCAGCAGTTCTAAGACTAGCGGGAGGTTGGGTGAGCAGTACTTC. Translating gives CASSSKTSGRLGEQYF.

J is TRBJ2-1 and V is TRBV20-1; a weak D match, TRBD2 (5 bases). Trimming stripped 2 bases from V and 1 base from J, with 6 bases between. Germline V gene data show CDR1 as DFQATT and CDR2 as SNEGSKA (reference sequence). The CDR3 contains 13 residues. The CDR3 sequence is CSARRGSYNEQFF. The CDR3 nucleotides are TGCAGTGCTAGAAGAGGGTCCTACAATGAGCAGTTCTTC.

This clonotype occurred many times. V gene TRBV12-3 or TRBV12-4 combines with J gene TRBJ2-2, with D uncertain. The ends were cut back, 7 bases at V and 6 bases at J, with 9 bases in the middle. This CDR3 is 12 amino acids long. The CDR3 DNA follows: TGTGCCAGCATGTCCCAAGCCGGGGAGCTGTTTTTT. It is translated as CASMSQAGELFF.

This clonotype has only a few counts. This sequence joins TRBV20-1 and TRBJ2-1; 9 nucleotides match TRBD2. This CDR3 comprises 15 residues. V was pared by 5 bases and J by 5 bases, with 10 bases of the junction left unmatched. Germline values: CDR1 DFQATT, CDR2 SNEGSKA (reference sequence). The CDR3 bases are TGCAGTGCTCCTCGTAGCGGGAGTACGAACAATGAGCAGTTCTTC. Protein product: CSAPRSGSTNNEQFF.

The chain recombines TRBV15 with TRBJ2-7, with 11 bases matching TRBD2. The CDR3 sequence is 15 residues long. Losses at the gene ends were 2 bases for V and 9 bases for J; bases not matched to a gene: 9. CDR1 LNHNV and CDR2 YYDKDF come from the germline V gene (reference sequence). The CDR3 here is CATSRQTSGTVRQYF. In nucleotides, the CDR3 is TGTGCCACCAGCAGACAGACTAGCGGGACCGTAAGGCAGTACTTC.

This clonotype was seen only a few times. The rearrangement joins TRBV6-1 to TRBJ2-3; D may match TRBD1 or TRBD2 (6 bases each). CDR3 size: 14 residues. The germline gives CDR1 MNHNS, CDR2 SASEGT. The V end was cut by 6 bases, the J end by 6 bases, with 16 bases between. This CDR3 reads CASRGMGGRDTQYF. DNA for the CDR3: TGTGCCAGCAGGGGAATGGGGGGCAGGGATACGCAGTATTTT.

The rearrangement joins TRBV5-1 to TRBJ2-3; D tentatively reads TRBD1 or TRBD2 (6 bases each). With 1 base removed from V and 9 bases from J, the gap between germline ends came to 15 bases. The CDR3 has 14 amino acids. CDR1 and CDR2 from the germline V gene are SGHRS and YFSETQ. CDR3 DNA sequence: TGCGCCAGCAGCTTGTCCCTAGAGGGGGGCACGCAGTATTTT. The encoded protein is CASSLSLEGGTQYF.

The V and J genes are TRBV29-1 and TRBJ2-1; D unclear. Trimming took 0 bases from V and 5 from J, leaving 2 bases between them. The CDR3 has 11 residues. Germline values: CDR1 SQVTM, CDR2 ANQGSEA. CDR3: CSVEENNEQFF. DNA for the CDR3: TGCAGCGTTGAAGAAAACAATGAGCAGTTCTTC.

There are a few counts of this clonotype. The chain joins TRBV20-1 to TRBJ2-3; the D gene is possibly TRBD2 (5 bases). The V end lost 1 base, the J end lost 0 bases, and 8 bases lay between the germline ends. Germline V lookup: CDR1 DFQATT, CDR2 SNEGSKA (reference sequence). The CDR3 spans 14 residues. The CDR3, as DNA: TGCAGTGCTAGAGGAGGGCGGAGCACAGATACGCAGTATTTT. This translates into CSARGGRSTDTQYF.

This clonotype has ten or more counts. The chain joins TRBV12-3 or TRBV12-4 to TRBJ2-3, with TRBD1 matching 8 bases. Trimming took 6 bases from V and 3 from J; bases not matched to a gene: 11. The CDR3 extends over 16 amino acids. For the CDR3, the DNA is TGTGCCAGCAGCCCCTCAGGGGGCGGTTCGACAGATACGCAGTATTTT. Translating it yields CASSPSGGGSTDTQYF.